The clone carrying this TCR beta chain was observed once. This entry belongs to a study of blood T cell repertoires in COVID-19. The overall study: The study drew acute and convalescent COVID-19 samples from the United States, Italy and Spain. PBMCs, B-cell-depleted T cells, or T cells provided the cDNA or gDNA that made up the material.

Enrollment of patients from Seattle took place during active infection, with longitudinal follow-up. V was shortened by 2 bases and J by 6 bases, with 8 bases between the two germline ends. This CDR3 spans 13 amino acids. The germline V gene has CDR1 WNHNN and CDR2 SYGVQD (reference sequence). Authors' data handling: Reference gene primer amplification gave estimated nucleated cell counts. Measured with immunoSEQ multiplex PCR; TCRdb has only the in-frame clones, and not every one. V, J and clone size are taken as reported in that table, and D and trimming were inferred from the DNA itself. The sample lists roughly 180,000 clones, 79% seen once, with approximately 7.6% in the top ten.

The chain uses TRBV10-1 and TRBJ2-1; weak D call: TRBD2 (5 bases). The sample taken for sequencing was peripheral blood. The origin of this receptor is an older woman with COVID-19, enrolled during active disease. This chain's CDR3 is CASSERGLNEQFF. DNA for the CDR3: TGCGCCAGCAGTGAGAGAGGGCTCAATGAGCAGTTCTTC.